This T cell receptor (beta chain) stems from a study of long-term antiretroviral therapy in people with HIV. Study context: Samples from the earliest time points predate the 2015 immediate-ART recommendation by about a decade. Findings and caveats of the study: Pre-ART clonal expansions dominated every time point's repertoire.

Researchers ran immunoSEQ v3.0 at survey level. Assay used: immunoSEQ multiplex PCR; TCRdb lists only in-frame clones, some missing. Among 30,000 to 40,000 clones listed, approximately 95% were seen once. Researchers secured at least one pre-ART and at least two post-ART PBMC samples from each donor. CDR1 is KGHSH, CDR2 LQKENI, per germline. V lost 3 bases and J 0 bases, leaving 15 bases between the germline ends. The CDR3 covers 17 residues. With regard to this clone: Its antigen is still unknown.

This receptor was taken from a woman aged 50 to 65 with HIV. The sequences come from unsorted PBMCs, collected approximately 5 years after starting antiretroviral therapy. The rearrangement links TRBV18 to TRBJ2-4; TRBD2 is a possible D gene (5 bases). DNA of the CDR3: TGTGCCAGCTCACCTATCCGAGGGCGCTCAGCCAAAAACATTCAGTACTTC. Translated, it gives CASSPIRGRSAKNIQYF.